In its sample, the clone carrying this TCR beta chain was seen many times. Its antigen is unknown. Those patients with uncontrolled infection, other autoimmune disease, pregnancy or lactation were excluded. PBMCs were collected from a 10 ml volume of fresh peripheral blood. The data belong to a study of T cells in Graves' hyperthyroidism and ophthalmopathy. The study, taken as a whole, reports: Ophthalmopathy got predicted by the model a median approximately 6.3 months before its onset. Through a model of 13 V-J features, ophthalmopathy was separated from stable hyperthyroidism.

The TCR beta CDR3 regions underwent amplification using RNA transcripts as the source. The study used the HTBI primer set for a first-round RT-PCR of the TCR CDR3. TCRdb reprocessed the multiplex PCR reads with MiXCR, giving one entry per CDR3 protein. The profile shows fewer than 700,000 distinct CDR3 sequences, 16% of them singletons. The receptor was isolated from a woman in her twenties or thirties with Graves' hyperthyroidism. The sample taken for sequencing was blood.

The CDR3 protein is CATSDNLAGDLYNEQFF. CDR3 sequence (DNA): TGTGCCACCAGTGATAATCTAGCGGGGGACCTCTACAATGAGCAGTTCTTC. The rearrangement joins TRBV24-1 to TRBJ2-1; 10 bases are a match to TRBD2. Germline CDR1 KGHDR, CDR2 SFDVKD. The CDR3 extends over 17 amino acids. The V segment lost 3 bases and the J segment 3 bases; nucleotides outside the gene matches: 7.